A single sample gave rise to the 31 T cell receptor beta chains below, sequenced in a study of blood T cell repertoires in COVID-19. Sequencing was performed with immunoSEQ multiplex PCR; in TCRdb, only in-frame clones are kept and a portion is missing. The table records roughly 100,000 clones, approximately 85% of them present only once. Sequences were obtained from peripheral blood. These receptor sequences come from a man aged 45-65 years with acute or convalescent COVID-19.

This clone was seen more than once but under ten times. The V and J genes are TRBV13 and TRBJ1-1; tentatively, D is TRBD1 (6 bases). CDR1 and CDR2 from the germline V gene are PRHDT and FYEKMQ (reference sequence). The ends were cut back, 3 bases at V and 4 bases at J, with 12 bases in the middle. The CDR3 has 14 residues. In DNA form, the CDR3 reads TGTGCCAGCAGCTTCCTGGGGGCAGGCACTGAAGCTTTCTTT. Encoded protein: CASSFLGAGTEAFF.

This clone was detected once. The rearrangement joins TRBV3-1 (or the pseudogene TRBV3-2) to TRBJ2-1; no clear D. The V end lost 3 bases, the J end lost 8 bases, and 20 bases lay between the germline ends. CDR1 and CDR2 (germline): LGHDT, YNNKEL (reference sequence). The CDR3 length is 16 residues. CDR3 sequence (DNA): TGTGCCAGCAGCCATCTTAGACGAGGCTCATGGGATGAGCAGTTCTTC. Amino acid sequence: CASSHLRRGSWDEQFF.

The gene calls are TRBV6-6 and TRBJ2-7; tentatively, D is TRBD1 (5 bases). The length of the CDR3 is 12 residues. Trimming pared 3 bases from V and 5 bases from J, leaving 8 bases between. The V gene's germline CDR1 is MNHNY and CDR2 SVGAGI (reference sequence). The CDR3 protein is CASSYDSDEQYF. The CDR3 bases are TGTGCCAGCAGTTATGACAGCGACGAGCAGTACTTC.

The chain has TRBV29-1 and TRBJ1-4; TRBD1 is a possible D gene (5 bases). The V end lost 6 bases, the J end lost 5 bases, and 13 bases lay between the germline ends. The CDR3 loop spans 13 amino acids. Germline CDR1 SQVTM, CDR2 ANQGSEA. CDR3 protein: CSVGGRVNEKLFF. CDR3 sequence (DNA): TGCAGCGTCGGGGGACGGGTAAATGAAAAACTGTTTTTT.

The V gene is TRBV6-1, the J gene TRBJ2-1, with 7 bases matching TRBD1. CDR1 is MNHNS, CDR2 SASEGT, per germline. The CDR3 consists of 14 residues. J lost 3 bases, V lost 6 bases, and 5 bases had no gene match. The DNA for the CDR3 is TGTGCCAGCAGCAGGGGGATTGACTACAATGAGCAGTTCTTC. It yields the protein CASSRGIDYNEQFF.

The chain combines TRBV7-2 with TRBJ2-1; TRBD1 aligns across 7 bases. Germline CDR1 SGHTA, CDR2 FQGNSA. J was trimmed by 6 bases and V by 2 bases; bases with no gene match: 7. The CDR3 covers 15 residues. CDR3 protein: CASSLQTGSLNEQFF. The CDR3 nucleotides are TGTGCCAGCAGCTTACAGACAGGGAGCCTCAATGAGCAGTTCTTC.

The rearrangement joins TRBV3-1 (or the pseudogene TRBV3-2) to TRBJ1-1; TRBD1 might be the D (5 bases). Germline loops: CDR1 LGHDT, CDR2 YNNKEL (reference sequence). V was pared by 0 bases and J by 4 bases, with 12 bases between. The CDR3 spans 15 residues. For the CDR3, the DNA is TGTGCCAGCAGCCAAGATAAAGGGGCGGCCACTGAAGCTTTCTTT. It is translated as CASSQDKGAATEAFF.

The J gene is TRBJ2-1, the V gene TRBV9, with 14 positions matching TRBD2. Germline V gives CDR1 SGDLS, CDR2 YYNGEE. The CDR3 runs to 15 residues. The ends lost 4 bases at V and 7 bases at J; junction bases unmatched: 4. This CDR3 reads CASSQGTSGSNEQFF. CDR3 bases: TGTGCCAGCAGCCAGGGGACTAGCGGGAGTAATGAGCAGTTCTTC. Filled out from reference TRBV9 and TRBJ2-1, the complete variable domain reads DSGVTQTPKHLITATGQRVTLRCSPRSGDLSVYWYQQSLDQGLQFLIQYYNGEERAKGNILERFSAQQFPDLHSELNLSSLELGDSALYFCASSQGTSGSNEQFFGPGTRLTVL.

The chain carries TRBV5-1 and TRBJ2-4, with TRBD1 matching 9 bases. Germline values: CDR1 SGHRS, CDR2 YFSETQ. V shed 5 bases and J 9 bases; nucleotides not matched to a gene: 6. This CDR3 contains 13 residues. The CDR3 reads CASRWDRETIQYF. Here the CDR3 DNA reads TGCGCCAGCAGGTGGGACAGGGAGACCATTCAGTACTTC.

The chain joins TRBV11-3 to TRBJ1-2, with 9 bases fitting TRBD1. The V segment lost 6 bases and the J segment 4 bases; nucleotides outside the gene matches: 3. The V gene's germline CDR1 is SGHNT and CDR2 YENEEA. The CDR3 sequence is 13 residues long. For the CDR3, the DNA is TGTGCCAGCAGAGCGACAGGGGGCTATGGCTACACCTTC. It yields the protein CASRATGGYGYTF.

This clone was recorded a few times. The V and J genes are TRBV27 and TRBJ1-5; D unresolved. The CDR3 is made up of 13 amino acids. Trimming shortened V by 6 bases and J by 4 bases, and 10 bases separated the two germline ends. Germline CDR1 is MNHEY and CDR2 is SMNVEV (reference sequence). CDR3 sequence (DNA): TGTGCCAGCAGCCCGAATCTAAATCAGCCCCAGCATTTT. Protein sequence: CASSPNLNQPQHF.

This rearrangement joins TRBV5-6 to TRBJ2-7; TRBD2 is a possible D gene (6 bases). CDR3 size: 15 residues. Deletions cut 0 bases from V and 1 base from J, with 11 bases between. CDR1 is SGHDT and CDR2 is YYEEEE in the germline V gene. The CDR3 spells CASSLAWGTSYEQYF. In nucleotides, the CDR3 is TGTGCCAGCAGCTTGGCCTGGGGGACTTCCTACGAGCAGTACTTC.

This rearrangement joins TRBV19 to TRBJ2-3, with D perhaps matching TRBD1 (5 bases). CDR3 length: 16 amino acids. The V gene's germline CDR1 is LNHDA and CDR2 SQIVND (reference sequence). V lost 7 bases and J lost 1, with 18 bases in between. The CDR3 sequence: CASNAPYGAGTDTQYF. The CDR3 nucleotides are TGTGCCAGTAATGCCCCCTATGGGGCTGGCACAGATACGCAGTATTTT.

The V call is TRBV6-5, the J call TRBJ2-7; D is possibly TRBD2 (6 bases). The V end lost 2 bases, the J end lost 10 bases, and 15 bases lay between the germline ends. In germline, CDR1 is MNHEY, CDR2 SVGAGI. The CDR3 consists of 13 residues. This CDR3 is CASSYRTTTSQYF. The CDR3 DNA sequence: TGTGCCAGCAGTTACCGGACTACTACGAGTCAGTACTTC.

This CDR3 is CASSLGGGPGVELQYF. DNA for the CDR3: TGCGCCAGCAGCTTGGGAGGGGGCCCAGGGGTGGAACTTCAGTACTTC. The chain uses TRBV5-1 and TRBJ2-4; the match to TRBD1 covers 7 bases. The ends lost 0 bases at V and 11 bases at J; junction bases unmatched: 14. The CDR3 is 16 amino acids. Per germline, CDR1 SGHRS and CDR2 YFSETQ.

J is TRBJ1-1 and V is TRBV7-9; 9 bases agree with TRBD1. Germline V gene lookup returns CDR1 SEHNR and CDR2 FQNEAQ (reference sequence). The CDR3 is made up of 16 amino acids. Trimming cost V 4 bases and J 3 bases; bases outside gene matches: 9. The CDR3 region is CASSSDGQGWYTEAFF. CDR3 coding DNA: TGTGCCAGCAGCTCTGATGGACAGGGGTGGTACACTGAAGCTTTCTTT.

The chain recombines TRBV5-1 with TRBJ2-7; perhaps TRBD1 as D (5 bases). The ends were cut back, 0 bases at V and 6 bases at J, with 13 bases in the middle. The CDR3 runs 14 residues. Germline V gene lookup returns CDR1 SGHRS and CDR2 YFSETQ. CDR3 coding DNA: TGCGCCAGCAGCTTGGGTCAGGGTACCACCGAGCAGTACTTC. It codes for CASSLGQGTTEQYF.

A single count supports this clone. The chain joins TRBV10-3 to TRBJ1-5, with 7 nucleotides matching TRBD1. Losses at the gene ends were 2 bases for V and 0 bases for J; bases not matched to a gene: 1. CDR3 length equals 15 residues. Germline values: CDR1 ENHRY, CDR2 SYGVKD. CDR3 region: CAISEGQDSNQPQHF. The CDR3 coding sequence is TGTGCCATCAGTGAGGGACAGGATAGCAATCAGCCCCAGCATTTT.

V is TRBV5-4 and J is TRBJ2-2, with a tentative D call TRBD2 (5 bases). This CDR3 is 13 amino acids long. V shed 4 bases and J shed 7 bases, with 11 bases lying between them. Germline CDR1 SGHNT, CDR2 YYREEE (reference sequence). DNA of the CDR3: TGTGCCAGCAGCGCTGTAGCGATCGGGGAGCTGTTTTTT. Translating it yields CASSAVAIGELFF.

This rearrangement joins TRBV27 to TRBJ1-1, with 9 bases lining up with TRBD1. This CDR3 is built from 16 residues. Per the germline V gene, CDR1 is MNHEY and CDR2 is SMNVEV (reference sequence). Trimming at V came to 7 bases and at J to 2 bases, leaving 11 bases not matched to a gene. CDR3 residues: CASKREQGAGNTEAFF. CDR3 in DNA: TGTGCCAGCAAGCGCGAACAGGGGGCGGGAAACACTGAAGCTTTCTTT.

The V and J genes are TRBV18 and TRBJ1-1, with no clear D. The CDR3 consists of 13 residues. CDR1 and CDR2 from the germline V gene are KGHSH and LQKENI. The V end was cut by 5 bases, the J end by 3 bases, with 10 bases between. CDR3 coding DNA: TGTGCCAGCTCAACCGGGTGGGACACTGAAGCTTTCTTT. Translated, it gives CASSTGWDTEAFF.

The CDR3 bases are TGTGCCAGCAGTTGGGGACTAGCGGGAGCTGGTGAGCAGTTCTTC. It translates to CASSWGLAGAGEQFF. This chain connects TRBV27 to TRBJ2-1, with 14 bases identical to TRBD2. V was pared by 4 bases and J by 9 bases, with 5 bases of the junction left unmatched. The CDR3 is made up of 15 amino acids. Per germline, CDR1 MNHEY and CDR2 SMNVEV (reference sequence).

This sequence joins TRBV4-1 and TRBJ2-6; the D gene is possibly TRBD2 (5 bases). The CDR3 length is 18 residues. Germline values: CDR1 MGHRA, CDR2 YSYEKL. V gave up 5 bases and J gave up 2 bases, with 19 bases separating them. The CDR3 coding sequence is TGCGCCAGCAGCAAGGATCGTCAACGGGGAGCTGGGGCCAACGTCCTGACTTTC. Protein sequence: CASSKDRQRGAGANVLTF.

The J gene is TRBJ2-3, the V gene TRBV9, with D perhaps TRBD1 (6 bases). Germline V gene sequence: CDR1 SGDLS, CDR2 YYNGEE. CDR3 length: 14 residues. Trimming removed 2 bases at V and 4 bases at J, with 11 bases between. CDR3 nucleotide sequence: TGTGCCAGCAGCGTTTTGACAGGCCCAGATACGCAGTATTTT. Translated, it gives CASSVLTGPDTQYF.

J is TRBJ2-3 and V is TRBV10-1; 9 nucleotides line up with TRBD1. The CDR3 runs to 15 residues. From germline, CDR1 is WNHNN and CDR2 SYGVQD (reference sequence). J lost 1 base, V lost 1 base, and 0 bases had no gene match. CDR3 in DNA: TGCGCCAGCAGTGAGTGGACAGGGGGCACAGATACGCAGTATTTT. It specifies CASSEWTGGTDTQYF.

The rearrangement uses TRBV3-1 (or the pseudogene TRBV3-2) and TRBJ1-2; TRBD1 might be the D (6 bases). Per germline, CDR1 LGHDT and CDR2 YNNKEL (reference sequence). Trimming stripped 1 base from V and 5 bases from J, with 17 bases between. The CDR3 runs 16 residues. The CDR3 nucleotides are TGTGCCAGCAGCCAAGCAGGACAGCGTCTACTTTATGGCTACACCTTC. Translation gives CASSQAGQRLLYGYTF.

The chain has TRBV19 and TRBJ2-3; 10 bases line up with TRBD2. This CDR3 comprises 14 residues. CDR1 is LNHDA, CDR2 SQIVND, per germline (reference sequence). Unmatched junction bases numbered 8, after V lost 9 bases and J lost 5 bases. The CDR3 bases are TGTGCCAGCCGGAGCGGGGGGGCTAAAGATACGCAGTATTTT. This translates into CASRSGGAKDTQYF.

The chain recombines TRBV6-1 with TRBJ1-2; tentative D call: TRBD1 (5 bases). The CDR3 has 14 residues. The germline V gene encodes CDR1 MNHNS and CDR2 SASEGT. Trimming took 2 bases from V and 0 from J, leaving 7 bases between them. Here the CDR3 reads CASSETGPNYGYTF. The CDR3 DNA reads as TGTGCCAGCAGTGAAACAGGACCTAACTATGGCTACACCTTC.

This rearrangement joins TRBV18 to TRBJ2-3; 7 nucleotides match TRBD1. Germline CDR1 KGHSH, CDR2 LQKENI. V gave up 4 bases and J gave up 2 bases; unmatched junction bases: 18. The CDR3 has 19 amino acids. The chain's CDR3 is CASSLGRTGYIRDTDTQYF. CDR3 bases: TGTGCCAGCTCACTTGGTAGGACAGGATATATTCGGGACACAGATACGCAGTATTTT. Full variable domain (outside the CDR3, taken from reference TRBV18 and TRBJ2-3): NAGVMQNPRHLVRRRGQEARLRCSPMKGHSHVYWYRQLPEEGLKFMVYLQKENIIDESGMPKERFSAEFPKEGPSILRIQQVVRGDSAAYFCASSLGRTGYIRDTDTQYFGPGTRLTVL.

This chain joins TRBV6-6 and TRBJ2-3; 12 bases agree with TRBD1. V lost 6 bases and J lost 4; bases outside the gene matches: 5. The V gene's germline CDR1 is MNHNY and CDR2 SVGAGI (reference sequence). This CDR3 region has 15 residues. CDR3 in DNA: TGTGCCAGCAGGGGGGACAGGGGGCATTCAGATACGCAGTATTTT. This codes for CASRGDRGHSDTQYF.

The chain employs TRBV2 and TRBJ1-4, with D perhaps matching TRBD1 (5 bases). In germline, CDR1 is SNHLY, CDR2 FYNNEI. The V end was cut by 5 bases, the J end by 7 bases, with 14 bases between. The CDR3 length is 14 residues. The CDR3 DNA follows: TGTGCCAGCAGTTGGAGGGGAGCGAGTGAAAAACTGTTTTTT. Protein: CASSWRGASEKLFF.